The 2 T cell receptor beta chains reported below all come from one sample, sequenced in a study of T cells in localized non-small cell lung cancer. Profiling relied on immunoSEQ multiplex PCR, and the TCRdb table lists in-frame clones only, not all of them. The sample contains around 33,000 clones, 80% to 95% of which appear only once. The material sequenced was peripheral blood, taken before any cancer treatment. The receptors come from a female donor at least 60 years old with stage I lung adenocarcinoma.

The V gene is TRBV10-1, the J gene TRBJ1-5; D unclear. This CDR3 is 12 amino acids long. Germline V gives CDR1 WNHNN, CDR2 SYGVQD (reference sequence). V gave up 6 bases and J gave up 7 bases, with 10 bases separating them. CDR3 loop: CASSSPGQPQHF. The CDR3 DNA follows: TGCGCCAGCAGCTCTCCTGGACAGCCCCAGCATTTT.

In regard to this clone: Mismatch with germline at one junction end may stem from a read error. V gene TRBV7-6 combines with J gene TRBJ1-1; a possible D gene is TRBD1 (5 bases). This CDR3 is built from 14 residues. Germline CDR1 SGHVS, CDR2 FNYEAQ. The CDR3 nucleotides read TGTGTCAGCAGCTTAGGGTCGGGGGGGACTGAAGCTTTCTTT. Translating gives CVSSLGSGGTEAFF.